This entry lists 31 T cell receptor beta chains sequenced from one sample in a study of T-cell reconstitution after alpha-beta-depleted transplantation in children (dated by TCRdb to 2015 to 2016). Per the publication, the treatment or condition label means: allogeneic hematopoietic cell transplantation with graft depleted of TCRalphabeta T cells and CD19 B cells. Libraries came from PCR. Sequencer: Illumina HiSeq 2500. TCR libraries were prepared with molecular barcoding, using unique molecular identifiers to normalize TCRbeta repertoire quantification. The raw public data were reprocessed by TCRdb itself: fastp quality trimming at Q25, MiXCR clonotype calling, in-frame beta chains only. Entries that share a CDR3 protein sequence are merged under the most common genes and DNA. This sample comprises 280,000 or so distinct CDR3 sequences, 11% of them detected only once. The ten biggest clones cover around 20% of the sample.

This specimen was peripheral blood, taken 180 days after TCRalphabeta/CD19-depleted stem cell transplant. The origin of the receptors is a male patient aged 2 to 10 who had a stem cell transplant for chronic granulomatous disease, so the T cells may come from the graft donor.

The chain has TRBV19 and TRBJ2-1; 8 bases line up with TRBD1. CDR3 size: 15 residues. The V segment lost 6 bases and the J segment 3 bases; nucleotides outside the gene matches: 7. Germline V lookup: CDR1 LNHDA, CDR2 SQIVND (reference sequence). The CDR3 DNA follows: TGTGCCAGTAGCCAAACAGGGGGAGTCTACAATGAGCAGTTCTTC. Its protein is CASSQTGGVYNEQFF.

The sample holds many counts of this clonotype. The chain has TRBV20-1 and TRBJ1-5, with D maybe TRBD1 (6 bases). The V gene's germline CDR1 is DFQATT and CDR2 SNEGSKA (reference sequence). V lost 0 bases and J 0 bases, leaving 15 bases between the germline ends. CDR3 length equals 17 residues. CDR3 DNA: TGCAGTGCTAGAGATCAAAGGGGGGTTTATAGCAATCAGCCCCAGCATTTT. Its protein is CSARDQRGVYSNQPQHF.

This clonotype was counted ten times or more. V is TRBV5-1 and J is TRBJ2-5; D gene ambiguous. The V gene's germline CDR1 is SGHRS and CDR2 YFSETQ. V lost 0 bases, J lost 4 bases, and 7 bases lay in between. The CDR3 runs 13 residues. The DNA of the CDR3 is TGCGCCAGCAGCTTGGCCGATGGAGAGACCCAGTACTTC. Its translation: CASSLADGETQYF.

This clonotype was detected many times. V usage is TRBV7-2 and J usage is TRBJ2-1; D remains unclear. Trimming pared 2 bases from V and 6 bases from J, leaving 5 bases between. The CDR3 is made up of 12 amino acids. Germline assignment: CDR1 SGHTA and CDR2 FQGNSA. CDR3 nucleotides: TGTGCCAGCAGCTTATGGCGCAATGAGCAGTTCTTC. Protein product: CASSLWRNEQFF.

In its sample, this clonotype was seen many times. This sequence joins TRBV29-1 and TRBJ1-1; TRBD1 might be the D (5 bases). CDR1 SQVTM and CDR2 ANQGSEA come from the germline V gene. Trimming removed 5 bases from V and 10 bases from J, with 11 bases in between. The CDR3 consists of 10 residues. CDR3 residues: CSVWDSRAFF. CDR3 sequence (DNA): TGCAGCGTTTGGGACTCGCGAGCTTTCTTT.

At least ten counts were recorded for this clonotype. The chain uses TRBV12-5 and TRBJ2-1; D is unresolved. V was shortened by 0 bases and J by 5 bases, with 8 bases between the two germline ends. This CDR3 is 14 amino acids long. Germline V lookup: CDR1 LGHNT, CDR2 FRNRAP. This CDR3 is CASGLVLDHNEQFF. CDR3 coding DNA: TGTGCTAGTGGTTTGGTACTGGACCACAATGAGCAGTTCTTC. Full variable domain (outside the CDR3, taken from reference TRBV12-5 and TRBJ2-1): DARVTQTPRHKVTEMGQEVTMRCQPILGHNTVFWYRQTMMQGLELLAYFRNRAPLDDSGMPKDRFSAEMPDATLATLKIQPSEPRDSAVYFCASGLVLDHNEQFFGPGTRLTVL.

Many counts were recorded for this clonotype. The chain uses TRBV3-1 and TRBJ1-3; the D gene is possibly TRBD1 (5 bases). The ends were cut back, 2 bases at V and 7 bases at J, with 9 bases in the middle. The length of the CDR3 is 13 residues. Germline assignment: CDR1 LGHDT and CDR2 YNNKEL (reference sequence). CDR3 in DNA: TGTGCCAGCAGCCAAAATGGGGACAACACCATATATTTT. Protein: CASSQNGDNTIYF.

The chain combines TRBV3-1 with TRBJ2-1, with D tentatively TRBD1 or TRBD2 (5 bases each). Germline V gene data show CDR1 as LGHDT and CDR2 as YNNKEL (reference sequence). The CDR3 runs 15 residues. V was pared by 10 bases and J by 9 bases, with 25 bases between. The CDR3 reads CATCQEHGAGFEQFF. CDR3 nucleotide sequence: TGTGCCACCTGCCAAGAACACGGGGCAGGGTTTGAGCAGTTCTTC.

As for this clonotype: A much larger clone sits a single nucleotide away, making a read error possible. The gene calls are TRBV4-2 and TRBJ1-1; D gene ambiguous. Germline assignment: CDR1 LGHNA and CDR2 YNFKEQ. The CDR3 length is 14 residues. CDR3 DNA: TGTGCCATCAGCCCTGGTCTGGGTGAGGCTGAAGCTTTCTTT. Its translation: CAISPGLGEAEAFF.

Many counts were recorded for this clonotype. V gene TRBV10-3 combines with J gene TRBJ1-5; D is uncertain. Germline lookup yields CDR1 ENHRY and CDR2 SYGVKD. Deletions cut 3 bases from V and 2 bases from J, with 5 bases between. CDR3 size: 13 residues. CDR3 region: CAISDPGNQPQHF. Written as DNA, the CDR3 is TGTGCCATCAGTGATCCTGGCAATCAGCCCCAGCATTTT.

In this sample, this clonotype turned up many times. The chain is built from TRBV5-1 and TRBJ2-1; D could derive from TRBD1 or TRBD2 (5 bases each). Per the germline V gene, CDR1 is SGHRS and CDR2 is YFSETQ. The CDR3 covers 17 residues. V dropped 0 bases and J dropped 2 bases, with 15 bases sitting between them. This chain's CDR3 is CASSLGGGAVPYNEQFF. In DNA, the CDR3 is TGCGCCAGCAGCTTGGGGGGCGGAGCGGTCCCCTACAATGAGCAGTTCTTC.

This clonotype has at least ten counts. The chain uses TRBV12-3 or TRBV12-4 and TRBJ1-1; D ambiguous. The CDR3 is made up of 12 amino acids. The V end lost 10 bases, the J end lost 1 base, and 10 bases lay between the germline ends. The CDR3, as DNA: TGTGCCACCCCCCCGAAGAACACTGAAGCTTTCTTT. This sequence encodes CATPPKNTEAFF.

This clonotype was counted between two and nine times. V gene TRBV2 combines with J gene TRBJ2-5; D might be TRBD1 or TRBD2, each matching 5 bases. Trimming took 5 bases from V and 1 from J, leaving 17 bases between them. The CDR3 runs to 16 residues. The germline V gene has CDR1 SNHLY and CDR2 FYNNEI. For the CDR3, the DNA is TGTGCCAGCAGTCGGGACGGACTTAGCTTCCAAGAGACCCAGTACTTC. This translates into CASSRDGLSFQETQYF.

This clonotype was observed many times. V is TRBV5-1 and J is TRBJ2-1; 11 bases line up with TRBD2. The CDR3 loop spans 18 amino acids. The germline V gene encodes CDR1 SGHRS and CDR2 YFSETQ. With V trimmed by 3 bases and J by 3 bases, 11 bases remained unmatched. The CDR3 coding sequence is TGCGCCAGCAGCTGGGGCTCACTAGCGGGAGAATTCTACAATGAGCAGTTCTTC. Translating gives CASSWGSLAGEFYNEQFF.

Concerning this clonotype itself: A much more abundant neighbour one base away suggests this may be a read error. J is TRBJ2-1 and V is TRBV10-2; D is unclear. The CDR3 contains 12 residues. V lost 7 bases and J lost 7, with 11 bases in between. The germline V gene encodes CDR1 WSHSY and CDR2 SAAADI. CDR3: CASIHQGNEQFF. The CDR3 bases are TGCGCCAGCATCCACCAAGGAAATGAGCAGTTCTTC.

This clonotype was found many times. The CDR3 reads CASSATSGRGYEQYF. In DNA form, the CDR3 reads TGTGCCAGCAGTGCGACTAGCGGAAGAGGTTACGAGCAGTACTTC. The J gene is TRBJ2-7, the V gene TRBV12-3 or TRBV12-4, with 9 bases lining up with TRBD2. This CDR3 region has 15 residues. J gave up 4 bases and V 5 bases, and 9 bases lay outside the gene matches.

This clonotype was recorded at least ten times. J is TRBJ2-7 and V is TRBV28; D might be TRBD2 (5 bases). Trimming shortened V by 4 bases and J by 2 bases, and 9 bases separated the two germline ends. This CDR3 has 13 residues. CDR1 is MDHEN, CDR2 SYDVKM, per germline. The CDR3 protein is CASSSTGTYEQYF. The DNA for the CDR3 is TGTGCCAGCAGTTCCACGGGGACCTACGAGCAGTACTTC.

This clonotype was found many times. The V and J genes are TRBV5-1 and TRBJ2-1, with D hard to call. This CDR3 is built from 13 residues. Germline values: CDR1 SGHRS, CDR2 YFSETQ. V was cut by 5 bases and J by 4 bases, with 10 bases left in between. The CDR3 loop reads CASRTPPYNEQFF. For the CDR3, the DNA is TGCGCCAGCAGGACTCCTCCGTACAATGAGCAGTTCTTC.

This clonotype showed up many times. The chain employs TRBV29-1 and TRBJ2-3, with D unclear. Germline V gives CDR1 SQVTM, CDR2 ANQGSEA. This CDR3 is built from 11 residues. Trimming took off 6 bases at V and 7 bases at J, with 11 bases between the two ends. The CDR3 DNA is TGCAGCGTGGATGACGGTTATACGCAGTATTTT. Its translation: CSVDDGYTQYF.

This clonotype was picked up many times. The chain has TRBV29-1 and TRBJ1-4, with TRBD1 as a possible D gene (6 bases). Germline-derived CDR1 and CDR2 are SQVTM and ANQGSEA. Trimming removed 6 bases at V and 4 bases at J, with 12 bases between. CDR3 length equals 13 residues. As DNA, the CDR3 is TGCAGCGTCGATGGACAGTTTAATGAAAAACTGTTTTTT. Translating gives CSVDGQFNEKLFF.

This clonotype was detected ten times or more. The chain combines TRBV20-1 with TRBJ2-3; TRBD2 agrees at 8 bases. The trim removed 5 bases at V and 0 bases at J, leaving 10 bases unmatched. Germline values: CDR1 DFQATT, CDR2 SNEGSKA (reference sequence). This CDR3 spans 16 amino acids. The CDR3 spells CSARLAGYSSTDTQYF. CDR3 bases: TGCAGTGCTCGGCTAGCGGGTTATTCTAGCACAGATACGCAGTATTTT.

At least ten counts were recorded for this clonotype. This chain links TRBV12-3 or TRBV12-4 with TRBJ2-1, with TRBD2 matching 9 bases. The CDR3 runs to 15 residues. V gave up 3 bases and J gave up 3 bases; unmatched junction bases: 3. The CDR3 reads CASSLLAGYYNEQFF. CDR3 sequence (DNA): TGTGCCAGCAGTTTGCTAGCGGGGTACTACAATGAGCAGTTCTTC.

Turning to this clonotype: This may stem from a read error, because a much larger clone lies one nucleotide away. Written as DNA, the CDR3 is TGTGTCAGCAGTTACCCATTACCTCCTGCGGGGAACACTGAAGCTTTCTTT. The encoded protein is CVSSYPLPPAGNTEAFF. This chain links TRBV6-2 or TRBV6-3 with TRBJ1-1; D uncertain. The CDR3 has 17 amino acids. CDR1 MNHEY and CDR2 SVGEGT come from the germline V gene.

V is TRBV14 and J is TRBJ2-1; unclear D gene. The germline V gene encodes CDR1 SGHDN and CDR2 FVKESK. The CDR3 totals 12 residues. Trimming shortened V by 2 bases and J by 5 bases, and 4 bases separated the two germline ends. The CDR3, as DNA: TGTGCCAGCAGCCAACCCCACAATGAGCAGTTCTTC. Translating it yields CASSQPHNEQFF.

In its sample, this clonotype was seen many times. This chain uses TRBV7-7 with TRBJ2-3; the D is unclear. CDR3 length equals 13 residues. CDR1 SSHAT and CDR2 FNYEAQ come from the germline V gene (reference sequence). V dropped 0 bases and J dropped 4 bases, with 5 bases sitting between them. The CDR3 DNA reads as TGTGCCAGCAGCTTAGCAGAGGCAGATACGCAGTATTTT. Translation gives CASSLAEADTQYF.

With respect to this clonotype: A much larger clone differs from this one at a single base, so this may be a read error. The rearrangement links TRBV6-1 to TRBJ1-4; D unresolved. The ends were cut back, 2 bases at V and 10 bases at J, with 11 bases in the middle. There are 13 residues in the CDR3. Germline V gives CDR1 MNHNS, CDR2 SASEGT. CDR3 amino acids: CASSERTWGKLFF. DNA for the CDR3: TGTGCCAGCAGTGAACGGACTTGGGGAAAACTGTTTTTT.

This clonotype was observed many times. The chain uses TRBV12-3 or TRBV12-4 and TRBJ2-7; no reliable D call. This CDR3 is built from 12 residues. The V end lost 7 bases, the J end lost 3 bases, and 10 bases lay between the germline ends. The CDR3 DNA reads TGTGCCAGCATCGGAGATGGCTACGAGCAGTACTTC. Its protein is CASIGDGYEQYF.

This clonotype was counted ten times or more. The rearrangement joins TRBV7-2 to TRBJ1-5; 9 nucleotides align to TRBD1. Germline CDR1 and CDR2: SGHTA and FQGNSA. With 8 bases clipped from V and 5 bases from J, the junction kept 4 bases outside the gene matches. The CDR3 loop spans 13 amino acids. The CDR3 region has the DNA TGTGCCAGCTCGGGACAGGGCTATCAGCCCCAGCATTTT. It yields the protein CASSGQGYQPQHF.

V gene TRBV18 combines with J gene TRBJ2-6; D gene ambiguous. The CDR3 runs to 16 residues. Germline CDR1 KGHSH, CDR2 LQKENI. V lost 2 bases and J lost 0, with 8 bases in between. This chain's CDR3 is CASSPKKYSGANVLTF. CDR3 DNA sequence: TGTGCCAGCTCACCAAAAAAGTACTCTGGGGCCAACGTCCTGACTTTC.

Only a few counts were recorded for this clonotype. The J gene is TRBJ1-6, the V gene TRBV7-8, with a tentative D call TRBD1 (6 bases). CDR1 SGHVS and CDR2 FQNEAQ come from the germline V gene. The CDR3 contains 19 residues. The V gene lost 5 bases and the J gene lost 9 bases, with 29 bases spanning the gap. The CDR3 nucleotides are TGTGCCAGCAGCCAAATCCCGGCCAGGGGAAAAACTAGTGGTTCACCCCTCCACTTT. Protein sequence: CASSQIPARGKTSGSPLHF.

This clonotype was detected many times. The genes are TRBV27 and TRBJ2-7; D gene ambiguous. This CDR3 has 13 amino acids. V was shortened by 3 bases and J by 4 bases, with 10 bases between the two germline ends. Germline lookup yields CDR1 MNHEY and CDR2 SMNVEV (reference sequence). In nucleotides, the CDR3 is TGTGCCAGCAGTTTTAAGTTGGCTTACGAGCAGTACTTC. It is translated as CASSFKLAYEQYF.